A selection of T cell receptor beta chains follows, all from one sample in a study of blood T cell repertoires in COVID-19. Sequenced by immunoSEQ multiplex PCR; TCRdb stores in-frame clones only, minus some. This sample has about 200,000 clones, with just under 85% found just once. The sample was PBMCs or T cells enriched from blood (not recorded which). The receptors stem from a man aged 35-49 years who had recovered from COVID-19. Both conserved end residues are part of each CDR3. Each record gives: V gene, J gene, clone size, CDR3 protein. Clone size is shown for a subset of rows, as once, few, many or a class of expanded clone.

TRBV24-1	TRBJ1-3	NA	CATSDQFNTIYF
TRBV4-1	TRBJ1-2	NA	CASSRDRGYTF
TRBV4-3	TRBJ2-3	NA	CASSQGSSGSTDTQYF
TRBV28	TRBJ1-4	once	CASREHSPTNEKLFF
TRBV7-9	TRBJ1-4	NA	CASSSVGLQTEKLFF
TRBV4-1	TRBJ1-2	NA	CASSQTGLYGYTF
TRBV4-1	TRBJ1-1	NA	CASSSTGSNTEAFF
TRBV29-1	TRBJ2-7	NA	CSVEGSGGEEQYF
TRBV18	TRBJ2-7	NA	CASSPKDSTYEQYF
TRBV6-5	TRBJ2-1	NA	CASRIGGQSNEQFF
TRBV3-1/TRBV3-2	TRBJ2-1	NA	CASSQEFGSGDEQFF
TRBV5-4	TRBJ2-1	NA	CASSFSGGSGEQFF
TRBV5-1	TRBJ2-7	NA	CASSSQGYEQYF
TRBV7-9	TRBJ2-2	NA	CASSLFGGPGGELFF
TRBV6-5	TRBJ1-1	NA	CASSFKAGGLSTEAFF
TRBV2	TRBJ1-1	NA	CASRRNVAEAFF
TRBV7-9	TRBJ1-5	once	CASSLEGGYNQPQHF
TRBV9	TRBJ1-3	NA	CASSAVRGNTIYF
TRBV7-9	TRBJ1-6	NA	CASTRGGRGRISPLHF
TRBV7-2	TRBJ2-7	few	CASSPGTSGGPSYEQYF
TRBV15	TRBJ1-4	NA	CATSRDSVNEKLFF
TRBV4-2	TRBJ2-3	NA	CASSQVDAGGRAQYF
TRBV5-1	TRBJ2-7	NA	CASSPGGAGVGYEQYF
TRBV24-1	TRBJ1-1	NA	CATSPLGGTEAFF
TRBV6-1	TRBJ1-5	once	CASAAGNHNQPQHF
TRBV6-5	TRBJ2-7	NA	CASSYNSPGNEQYF
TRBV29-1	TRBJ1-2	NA	CSAGQNYGYTF
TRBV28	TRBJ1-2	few	CASSSSGGIYGYTF
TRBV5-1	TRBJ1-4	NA	CASSGLAGASEKLFF
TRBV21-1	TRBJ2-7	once	CASSSRDRRYSYEQYF
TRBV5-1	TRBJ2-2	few	CASSPEWGSGSPTGELFF
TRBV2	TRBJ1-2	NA	CASIEYGNYGYTF